A single sample is the source of the 29 T cell receptor beta chains below, sequenced in a study of molecular identifiers for immune sequencing clone quantification (dated by TCRdb to 2016 to 2018). Libraries came from PCR. TCRdb names NextSeq 500 as the instrument used. TCRdb reran the public reads through fastp at Q25 and MiXCR, keeping productive beta chains. Rows are unified per CDR3 protein, each entry keeping the most common DNA and genes. The sample table contains 490,000 or so distinct CDR3 sequences; only one count was recorded for 25% of them. The top ten constitute roughly 0.79% of the sample. The sample was naive CD8+ T cells from blood, with Jurkat cell RNA spiked in. The cell subset or site label for this specimen denotes: FACS-sorted CD8+CD4-CCR7+CD45RA+ naive T cells. The receptors here all came from a human donor in good health. Some libraries in this study had Jurkat cell RNA spiked in.

The chain has TRBV6-2 or TRBV6-3 and TRBJ2-3; 11 bases fit TRBD2. The CDR3 covers 15 residues. Germline V gene sequence: CDR1 MNHEY, CDR2 SVGEGT. The V and J ends lost 8 bases and 6 bases, in that order; junction bases with no gene match: 10. The CDR3, as DNA: TGTGCCAGCCGCTCTAGCGGGGGGACATTCGATACGCAGTATTTT. Encoded protein: CASRSSGGTFDTQYF.

This clonotype was observed many times. The V and J genes are TRBV7-6 and TRBJ1-3; no clear D gene. The CDR3 runs 10 residues. V shed 10 bases and J shed 5 bases, with 6 bases lying between them. Per germline, CDR1 SGHVS and CDR2 FNYEAQ. The CDR3 DNA reads as TGTGCCACGCGTCGAAACACCATATATTTT. Translation gives CATRRNTIYF.

The genes are TRBV19 and TRBJ2-1; D gene uncertain. The germline CDR1 and CDR2 sequences are LNHDA and SQIVND (reference sequence). Trimming cost V 2 bases and J 7 bases, with 9 bases left between them. This CDR3 has 13 amino acids. The CDR3 spells CASSILAWNEQFF. CDR3 bases: TGTGCCAGTAGTATACTGGCCTGGAATGAGCAGTTCTTC.

This clonotype was recorded many times. The chain carries TRBV19 and TRBJ2-7; TRBD1 agrees at 7 bases. The V segment lost 6 bases and the J segment 4 bases; nucleotides outside the gene matches: 6. This CDR3 contains 13 residues. CDR1 and CDR2 from the germline V gene are LNHDA and SQIVND (reference sequence). CDR3 residues: CASSGPRGYEQYF. The CDR3 DNA sequence: TGTGCCAGTAGCGGTCCCAGGGGGTACGAGCAGTACTTC.

The chain recombines TRBV6-6 with TRBJ1-2; 9 bases match TRBD1. Unmatched junction bases numbered 4, after V lost 5 bases and J lost 6 bases. Germline V CDR1 and CDR2: MNHNY, SVGAGI (reference sequence). The CDR3 consists of 13 residues. The CDR3 loop is CASSQQGANGYTF. DNA for the CDR3: TGTGCCAGCAGTCAACAGGGGGCGAATGGCTACACCTTC.

As concerns this clonotype: This may be a read error, as it is one base from a much larger clone. This chain links TRBV3-1 with TRBJ2-5; no definite D call. CDR3 size: 15 residues. Germline values: CDR1 LGHDT, CDR2 YNNKEL (reference sequence). The CDR3 nucleotides are TGTGCCAGCAGCCAAGGAGTTCTCCCGCAAGAGGCCCAGTACTTC. It encodes CASSQGVLPQEAQYF.

The chain links TRBV28 to TRBJ2-5, with D maybe TRBD1 (6 bases). The CDR3 runs 14 residues. Germline V gives CDR1 MDHEN, CDR2 SYDVKM. With 5 bases removed from V and 2 bases from J, the gap between germline ends came to 12 bases. The CDR3 coding sequence is TGTGCCAGCAGTACGGACAGATGGCAAGAGACCCAGTACTTC. This sequence encodes CASSTDRWQETQYF. Drawing the rest from reference TRBV28 and TRBJ2-5, the complete variable domain is DVKVTQSSRYLVKRTGEKVFLECVQDMDHENMFWYRQDPGLGLRLIYFSYDVKMKEKGDIPEGYSVSREKKERFSLILESASTNQTSMYLCASSTDRWQETQYFGPGTRLLVL.

The count of this clonotype is one. This sequence joins TRBV20-1 and TRBJ1-2; 8 positions match TRBD1. Germline V gives CDR1 DFQATT, CDR2 SNEGSKA (reference sequence). This CDR3 is 20 amino acids long. V shed 0 bases and J 3 bases; nucleotides not matched to a gene: 21. The CDR3 DNA reads as TGCAGTGCTAGAGATACGGGACAGGCCCCCCCCGTCTTCAAGGACTATGGCTACACCTTC. Translated, it gives CSARDTGQAPPVFKDYGYTF.

This chain joins TRBV30 and TRBJ2-7; D not certain. Per germline, CDR1 GTSNPN and CDR2 SVGIG (reference sequence). CDR3 length equals 14 residues. V was clipped by 0 bases and J by 2 bases, with 11 bases between them. The CDR3 DNA reads TGTGCCTGGAGTGTTTCGAGTAATGCCTACGAGCAGTACTTC. This codes for CAWSVSSNAYEQYF.

The sample holds many counts of this clonotype. The CDR3 DNA follows: TGTGCCAGCAGTCCAACCTGGAGCAATCAGCCCCAGCATTTT. Translating gives CASSPTWSNQPQHF. The rearrangement links TRBV12-3 or TRBV12-4 to TRBJ1-5; D unresolved. Trimming left V 5 bases short and J 1 base short, with 9 bases between. The CDR3 totals 14 residues.

The sample holds many counts of this clonotype. This chain uses TRBV6-6 with TRBJ2-7; TRBD1 matches at 7 bases. The CDR3 loop spans 15 amino acids. Unmatched junction bases numbered 8, after V lost 2 bases and J lost 4 bases. The V gene's germline CDR1 is MNHNY and CDR2 SVGAGI (reference sequence). CDR3 protein: CASSYGQGVFYEQYF. The CDR3 coding sequence is TGTGCCAGCAGTTACGGTCAGGGGGTGTTTTACGAGCAGTACTTC.

This clonotype has a handful of counts. The J gene is TRBJ2-5, the V gene TRBV7-2; 11 bases are a match to TRBD2. The germline gives CDR1 SGHTA, CDR2 FQGNSA. The length of the CDR3 is 22 residues. Unmatched junction bases numbered 20, after V lost 0 bases and J lost 2 bases. CDR3 amino acids: CASSLAGPFVSGGARGQETQYF. The CDR3 nucleotides are TGTGCCAGCAGCTTAGCAGGCCCGTTCGTTAGCGGGGGGGCCAGGGGGCAAGAGACCCAGTACTTC.

The chain is built from TRBV7-2 and TRBJ2-7, with TRBD2 matching 13 bases. With V trimmed by 5 bases and J by 3 bases, 10 bases remained unmatched. The germline V gene has CDR1 SGHTA and CDR2 FQGNSA. CDR3 size: 17 residues. The CDR3 DNA reads TGTGCCAGCAGCCCCGGACTAGCGGGAGTAAAACACTACGAGCAGTACTTC. Translated, it gives CASSPGLAGVKHYEQYF.

This clonotype was found a few times. This chain joins TRBV12-3 or TRBV12-4 and TRBJ2-7; D is perhaps TRBD2 (6 bases). The CDR3 length is 15 residues. The ends were cut back, 5 bases at V and 3 bases at J, with 17 bases in the middle. The CDR3 protein is CASSPRGGGFYEQYF. The CDR3 bases are TGTGCCAGCAGTCCCCGGGGTGGGGGGTTCTACGAGCAGTACTTC.

Of note for this clonotype: Since a much larger clone is just one base distant, this may be a read error. V usage is TRBV6-6 and J usage is TRBJ1-6; 7 bases align to TRBD1. Germline CDR1 reads MNHNY; CDR2 reads SVGAGI (reference sequence). The CDR3 has 12 amino acids. CDR3 DNA: TGTGCCAGCAGCCACAGGGGTTCACCCCTCCGCTTT. Encoded protein: CASSHRGSPLRF.

This chain joins TRBV12-3 or TRBV12-4 and TRBJ1-4; no definite D call. V dropped 2 bases and J dropped 7 bases, with 5 bases sitting between them. CDR3 length: 12 amino acids. The chain's CDR3 is CASSLNGEKLFF. The DNA of the CDR3 is TGTGCCAGCAGTTTAAACGGTGAAAAACTGTTTTTT.

In this sample, this clonotype turned up many times. This sequence joins TRBV9 and TRBJ2-3, with D hard to call. Germline V CDR1 and CDR2: SGDLS, YYNGEE. CDR3 length: 12 amino acids. V was clipped by 0 bases and J by 3 bases, with 2 bases between them. CDR3 bases: TGTGCCAGCAGCGTAGGGACAGATACGCAGTATTTT. Amino acids: CASSVGTDTQYF.

As to this clonotype: At one of its ends the junction is not consistent with the germline gene, which may arise from a read error. This sequence joins TRBV30 and TRBJ1-1, with D possibly matching TRBD1 (6 bases). The CDR3 contains 15 residues. CDR1 and CDR2 (germline): GTSNPN, SVGIG (reference sequence). The CDR3 protein is CAWSVHRVGPTAAFF. The CDR3 DNA reads TGTGCCTGGAGTGTGCACAGGGTGGGGCCGACTGCAGCTTTCTTT. Combining the CDR3 with reference TRBV30 and TRBJ1-1 gives the whole variable domain SQTIHQWPATLVQPVGSPLSLECTVEGTSNPNLYWYRQAAGRGLQLLFYSVGIGQISSEVPQNLSASRPQDRQFILSSKKLLLSDSGFYLCAWSVHRVGPTAAFFGQGTRLTVV.

This clonotype appeared many times. V is TRBV6-2 or TRBV6-3 and J is TRBJ2-3, with D perhaps TRBD2 (5 bases). Trimming pared 7 bases from V and 7 bases from J, leaving 12 bases between. The CDR3 runs 12 residues. The germline gives CDR1 MNHEY, CDR2 SVGEGT. The CDR3, as DNA: TGTGCCAGCACAGGACTGAGAAATACGCAGTATTTT. It encodes CASTGLRNTQYF.

This clonotype was seen a single time. Relative to the germline gene, one junction end is altered; a read error may explain this. The chain recombines TRBV9 with TRBJ2-4, with 7 bases identical to TRBD1. The CDR3 spans 14 residues. CDR1 SGDLS and CDR2 YYNGEE come from the germline V gene. CDR3 sequence reads: CACSVEGGEIIQYF. DNA for the CDR3: TGTGCCTGCAGCGTAGAAGGGGGCGAAATCATTCAGTACTTC.

As to this clonotype: The junction does not match germline at one end; this may be a read error. The J gene is TRBJ1-1, the V gene TRBV25-1; weak D call: TRBD1 (5 bases). This CDR3 is built from 15 residues. Germline CDR1 and CDR2: MGHDK and SYGVNS. This CDR3 is CANSVRAGGYTEAFF. CDR3 in DNA: TGTGCCAACAGTGTCAGGGCGGGCGGGTACACTGAAGCTTTCTTT.

The sample holds a few counts of this clonotype. J is TRBJ1-3 and V is TRBV29-1; D might be TRBD1 (6 bases). Germline assignment: CDR1 SQVTM and CDR2 ANQGSEA. This CDR3 has 15 residues. The V gene lost 1 base and the J gene lost 0 bases, with 10 bases spanning the gap. CDR3 DNA sequence: TGCAGCGTTGAAGCAGGGGCAAACTCTGGAAACACCATATATTTT. It is translated as CSVEAGANSGNTIYF.

Of note for this clonotype: A much larger clone lies a single base off, so this may be a read error. The rearrangement links TRBV6-5 to TRBJ1-1; no definite D call. The V end lost 4 bases, the J end lost 2 bases, and 8 bases lay between the germline ends. Per germline, CDR1 MNHEY and CDR2 SVGAGI. The CDR3 loop spans 13 amino acids. CDR3 residues: CASSCLRNTEAFF. The DNA for the CDR3 is TGTGCCAGCAGTTGCTTGAGAAACACTGAAGCTTTCTTT.

The table lists this clonotype with a count of one. V usage is TRBV6-2 or TRBV6-3 and J usage is TRBJ2-1; 8 nucleotides agree with TRBD2. Looked up from germline, CDR1 is MNHEY and CDR2 is SVGEGT. Trimming took 7 bases from V and 1 from J; bases not matched to a gene: 3. The CDR3 is 14 residues long. CDR3 residues: CASKGLDSYNEQFF. As DNA, the CDR3 is TGTGCCAGCAAGGGACTAGATTCCTACAATGAGCAGTTCTTC.

This clonotype was picked up a small number of times. This chain joins TRBV27 and TRBJ2-7; perhaps TRBD1 as D (5 bases). Germline assignment: CDR1 MNHEY and CDR2 SMNVEV (reference sequence). CDR3 length equals 14 residues. V was pared by 5 bases and J by 2 bases, with 13 bases between. For the CDR3, the DNA is TGTGCCAGCAGTATACTCAGGGTACCCTACGAGCAGTACTTC. Translating it yields CASSILRVPYEQYF.

The chain recombines TRBV19 with TRBJ2-3, with 8 bases identical to TRBD2. The CDR3 has 14 residues. Germline V gene data show CDR1 as LNHDA and CDR2 as SQIVND (reference sequence). With V trimmed by 5 bases and J by 4 bases, 5 bases remained unmatched. CDR3 nucleotides: TGTGCCAGTAGTGGGCGGGAGGACGCAGATACGCAGTATTTT. This codes for CASSGREDADTQYF. The whole variable domain, filled in from reference TRBV19 and TRBJ2-3, reads DGGITQSPKYLFRKEGQNVTLSCEQNLNHDAMYWYRQDPGQGLRLIYYSQIVNDFQKGDIAEGYSVSREKKESFPLTVTSAQKNPTAFYLCASSGREDADTQYFGPGTRLTVL.

The sample holds a few counts of this clonotype. The V gene is TRBV13, the J gene TRBJ2-7, with 11 bases matching TRBD1. The germline gives CDR1 PRHDT, CDR2 FYEKMQ (reference sequence). This CDR3 has 15 residues. J lost 2 bases, V lost 5 bases, and 5 bases had no gene match. The CDR3 nucleotides read TGTGCCAGCAGCCGCCCGGGACAGGGGGCCTACGAGCAGTACTTC. It encodes CASSRPGQGAYEQYF.

About this clonotype itself: A clone one base away is much larger, so this may be a read error. This chain uses TRBV6-6 with TRBJ2-3; D may be TRBD2 (6 bases). CDR1 MNHNY and CDR2 SVGAGI come from the germline V gene (reference sequence). This CDR3 is 16 amino acids long. As DNA, the CDR3 is TGTGCCTGCAGTTACTCTACCAGCGGGAGCACAGATACGCAGTATTTT. It specifies CACSYSTSGSTDTQYF.

To note about this clonotype: This clone may be a read error of a much larger clone one base away. V and J are TRBV5-4 and TRBJ2-3, with a possible D match to TRBD2 (7 bases). This CDR3 is built from 15 residues. Germline CDR1 SGHNT, CDR2 YYREEE (reference sequence). CDR3 in amino acids: CASSLVGGASDTRYF. CDR3 nucleotide sequence: TGTGCCAGCAGCTTGGTAGGGGGGGCCTCAGATACGCGGTATTTT.